This T cell receptor beta chain was profiled in a study of PD-1 and CTLA-4 blockade in melanoma. The V segment lost 5 bases and the J segment 5 bases; nucleotides outside the gene matches: 6. Germline-derived CDR1 and CDR2 are MNHEY and SMNVEV (reference sequence). The CDR3 runs to 15 residues. Sequencing was performed with immunoSEQ multiplex PCR; in TCRdb, only in-frame clones are kept and a portion is missing. This sample has 25,000 to 35,000 clones, with 85% to 95% found just once. The sample in question was CD8+ T cells from peripheral blood, obtained from a patient given anti-PD-1 treatment. This sequence joins TRBV27 and TRBJ2-1, with 10 positions matching TRBD2. This receptor was taken from a human donor with melanoma. The CDR3 is CASSTPSGGHNEQFF. The DNA of the CDR3 is TGTGCCAGCAGTACCCCTAGCGGGGGCCACAATGAGCAGTTCTTC.